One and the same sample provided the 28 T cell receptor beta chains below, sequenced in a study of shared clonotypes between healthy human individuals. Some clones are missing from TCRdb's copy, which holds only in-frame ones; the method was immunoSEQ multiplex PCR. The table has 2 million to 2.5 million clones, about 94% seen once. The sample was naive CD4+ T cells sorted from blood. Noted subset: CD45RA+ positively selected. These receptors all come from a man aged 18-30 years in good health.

In nucleotides, the CDR3 is TGTGCCAGCGGGGGTCTTGCCTACAATGAGCAGTTCTTC. The encoded protein is CASGGLAYNEQFF. This chain joins TRBV6-5 and TRBJ2-1; the D gene could be TRBD1 or TRBD2 (5 bases each). The CDR3 extends over 13 amino acids. V lost 8 bases and J lost 2, with 10 bases in between. Germline V gives CDR1 MNHEY, CDR2 SVGAGI.

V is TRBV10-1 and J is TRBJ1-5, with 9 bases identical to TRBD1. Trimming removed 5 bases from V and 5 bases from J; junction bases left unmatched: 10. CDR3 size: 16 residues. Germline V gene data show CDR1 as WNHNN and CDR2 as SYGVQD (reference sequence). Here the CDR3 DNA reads TGCGCCAGCAGTCGCCGGGACAGGGATAACGATCAGCCCCAGCATTTT. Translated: CASSRRDRDNDQPQHF.

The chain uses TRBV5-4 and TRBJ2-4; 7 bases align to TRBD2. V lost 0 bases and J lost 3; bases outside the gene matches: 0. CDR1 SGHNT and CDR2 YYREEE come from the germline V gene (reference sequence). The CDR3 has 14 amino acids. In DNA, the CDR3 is TGTGCCAGCAGCTTGGCGGGGGGCAAAAACATTCAGTACTTC. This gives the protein CASSLAGGKNIQYF.

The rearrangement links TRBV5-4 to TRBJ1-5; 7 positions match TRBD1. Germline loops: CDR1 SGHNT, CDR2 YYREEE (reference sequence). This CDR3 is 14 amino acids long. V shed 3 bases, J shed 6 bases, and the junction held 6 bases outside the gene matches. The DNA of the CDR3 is TGTGCCAGCAGCTCAGGAGGGGGCGGTCAGCCCCAGCATTTT. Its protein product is CASSSGGGGQPQHF.

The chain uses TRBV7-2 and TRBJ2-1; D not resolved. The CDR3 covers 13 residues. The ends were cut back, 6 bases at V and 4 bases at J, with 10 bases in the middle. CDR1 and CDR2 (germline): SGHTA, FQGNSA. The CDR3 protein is CASREQNYNEQFF. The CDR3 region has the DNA TGTGCCAGCAGGGAACAGAATTACAATGAGCAGTTCTTC. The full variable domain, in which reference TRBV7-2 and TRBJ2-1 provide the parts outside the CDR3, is GAGVSQSPSNKVTEKGKDVELRCDPISGHTALYWYRQSLGQGLEFLIYFQGNSAPDKSGLPSDRFSAERTGGSVSTLTIQRTQQEDSAVYLCASREQNYNEQFFGPGTRLTVL.

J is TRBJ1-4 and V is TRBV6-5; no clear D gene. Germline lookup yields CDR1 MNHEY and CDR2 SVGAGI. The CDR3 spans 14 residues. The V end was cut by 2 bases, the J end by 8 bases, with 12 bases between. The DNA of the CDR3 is TGTGCCAGCAGTTACGCCAGAAGTGGGGAAAAACTGTTTTTT. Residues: CASSYARSGEKLFF.

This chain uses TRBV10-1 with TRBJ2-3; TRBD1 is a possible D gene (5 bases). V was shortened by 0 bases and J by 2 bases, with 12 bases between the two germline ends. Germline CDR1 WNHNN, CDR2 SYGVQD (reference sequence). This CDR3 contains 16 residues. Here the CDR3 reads CASSESFRGSTDTQYF. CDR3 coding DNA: TGCGCCAGCAGTGAGTCTTTTAGGGGATCCACAGATACGCAGTATTTT.

The CDR3 DNA sequence: TGTGCCAGCAGCCAGGGGGACACTGAAGCTTTCTTT. Its protein is CASSQGDTEAFF. This chain joins TRBV4-2 and TRBJ1-1; TRBD1 is a possible D gene (5 bases). Germline-derived CDR1 and CDR2 are LGHNA and YNFKEQ. V was cut by 3 bases and J by 3 bases, with 5 bases left in between. The CDR3 has 12 residues.

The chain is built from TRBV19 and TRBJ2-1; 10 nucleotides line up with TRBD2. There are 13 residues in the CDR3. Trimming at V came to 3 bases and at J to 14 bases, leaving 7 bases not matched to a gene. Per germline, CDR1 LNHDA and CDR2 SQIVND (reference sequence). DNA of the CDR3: TGTGCCAGTAGTATCTCAGCGGGGGGGTATAAGTTCTTC. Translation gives CASSISAGGYKFF.

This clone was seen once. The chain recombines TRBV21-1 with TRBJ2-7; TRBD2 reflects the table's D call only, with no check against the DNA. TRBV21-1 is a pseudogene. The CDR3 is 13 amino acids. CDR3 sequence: CASLTRGRGEQYF. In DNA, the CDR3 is TGTGCCAGCCTAACCCGGGGTCGGGGGGAGCAGTACTTC.

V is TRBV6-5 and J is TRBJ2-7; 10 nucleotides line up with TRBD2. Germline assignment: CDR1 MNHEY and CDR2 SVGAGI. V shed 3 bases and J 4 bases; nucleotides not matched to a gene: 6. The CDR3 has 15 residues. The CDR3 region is CASSYWSSGSYEQYF. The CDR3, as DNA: TGTGCCAGCAGTTATTGGTCTAGCGGGAGTTACGAGCAGTACTTC.

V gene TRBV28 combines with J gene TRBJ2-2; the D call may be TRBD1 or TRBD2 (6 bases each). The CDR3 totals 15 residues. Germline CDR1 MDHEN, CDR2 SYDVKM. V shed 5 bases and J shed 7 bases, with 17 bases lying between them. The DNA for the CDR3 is TGTGCCAGCAGTCCCCGTCGGGGGCGCGTCGGGGAGCTGTTTTTT. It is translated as CASSPRRGRVGELFF.

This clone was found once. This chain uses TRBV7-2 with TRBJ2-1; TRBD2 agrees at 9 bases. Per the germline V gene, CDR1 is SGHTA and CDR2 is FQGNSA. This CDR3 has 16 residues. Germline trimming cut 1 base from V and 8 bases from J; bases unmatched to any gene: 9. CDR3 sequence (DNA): TGTGCCAGCAGCTTAGAAGCGGTAGCGGGAGTCGATGAGCAGTTCTTC. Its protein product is CASSLEAVAGVDEQFF.

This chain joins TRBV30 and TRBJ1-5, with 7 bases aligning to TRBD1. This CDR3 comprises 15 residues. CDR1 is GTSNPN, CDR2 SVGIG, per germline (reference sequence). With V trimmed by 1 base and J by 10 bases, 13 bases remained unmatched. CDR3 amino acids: CAWSGRLGTDIPQHF. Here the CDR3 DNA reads TGTGCCTGGAGTGGACGCCTCGGGACAGATATTCCCCAGCATTTT.

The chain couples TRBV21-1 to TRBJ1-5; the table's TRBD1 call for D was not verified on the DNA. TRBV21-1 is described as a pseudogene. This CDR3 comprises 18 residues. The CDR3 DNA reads TGTGCCAGCAGCAAAGCATCCGGGGACAGGGGTTTCGGCCAGCCCCAGCATTTT. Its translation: CASSKASGDRGFGQPQHF.

CDR3 nucleotide sequence: TGTGCCAGCAGCCGAGGACTATTTAGCACAGATACGCAGTATTTT. Residues: CASSRGLFSTDTQYF. The J gene is TRBJ2-3, the V gene TRBV5-6; D is perhaps TRBD2 (6 bases). Germline CDR1 SGHDT, CDR2 YYEEEE. There are 15 residues in the CDR3. The V end lost 4 bases, the J end lost 0 bases, and 12 bases lay between the germline ends.

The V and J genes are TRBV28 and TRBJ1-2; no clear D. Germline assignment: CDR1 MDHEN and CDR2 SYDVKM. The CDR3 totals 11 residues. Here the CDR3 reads CAAGVYYGYTF. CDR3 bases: TGTGCTGCCGGCGTTTACTATGGCTACACCTTC.

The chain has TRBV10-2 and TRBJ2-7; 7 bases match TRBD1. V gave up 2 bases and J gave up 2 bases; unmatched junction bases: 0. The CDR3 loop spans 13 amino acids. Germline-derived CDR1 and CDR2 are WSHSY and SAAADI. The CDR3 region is CASSEGTAYEQYF. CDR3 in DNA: TGCGCCAGCAGTGAGGGGACAGCCTACGAGCAGTACTTC.

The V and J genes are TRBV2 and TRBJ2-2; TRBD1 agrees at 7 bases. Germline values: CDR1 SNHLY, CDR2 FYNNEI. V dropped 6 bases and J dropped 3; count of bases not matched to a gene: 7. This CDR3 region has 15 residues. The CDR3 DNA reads TGTGCCAGCAGACCGAGGGGGCCAGACACCGGGGAGCTGTTTTTT. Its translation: CASRPRGPDTGELFF.

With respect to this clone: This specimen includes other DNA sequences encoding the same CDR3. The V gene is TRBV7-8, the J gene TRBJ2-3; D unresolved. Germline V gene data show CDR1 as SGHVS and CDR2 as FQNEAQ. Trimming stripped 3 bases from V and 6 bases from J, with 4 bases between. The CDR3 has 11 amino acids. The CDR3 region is CASSLSDTQYF. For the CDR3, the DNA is TGTGCCAGCAGCTTGAGTGATACGCAGTATTTT.

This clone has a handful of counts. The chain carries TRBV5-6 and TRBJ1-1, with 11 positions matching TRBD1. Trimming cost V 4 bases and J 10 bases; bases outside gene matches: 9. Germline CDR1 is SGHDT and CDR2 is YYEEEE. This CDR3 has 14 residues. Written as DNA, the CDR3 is TGTGCCAGCAGCGCCCTCGGACAGGGGGCTGTAGCTTTCTTT. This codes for CASSALGQGAVAFF.

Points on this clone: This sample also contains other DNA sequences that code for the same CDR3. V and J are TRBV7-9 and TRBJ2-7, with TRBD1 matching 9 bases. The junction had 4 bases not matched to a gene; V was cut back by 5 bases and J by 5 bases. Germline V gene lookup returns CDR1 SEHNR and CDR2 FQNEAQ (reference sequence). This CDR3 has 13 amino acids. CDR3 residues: CASSLGQGNEQYF. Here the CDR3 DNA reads TGTGCCAGCAGCCTGGGACAGGGCAACGAGCAGTACTTC.

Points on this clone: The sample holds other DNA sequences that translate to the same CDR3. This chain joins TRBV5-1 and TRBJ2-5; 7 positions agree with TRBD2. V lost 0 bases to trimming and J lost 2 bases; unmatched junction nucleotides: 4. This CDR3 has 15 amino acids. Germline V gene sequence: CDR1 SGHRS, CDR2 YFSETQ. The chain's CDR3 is CASSLASGLQETQYF. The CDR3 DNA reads TGCGCCAGCAGCTTGGCTAGCGGCTTACAAGAGACCCAGTACTTC.

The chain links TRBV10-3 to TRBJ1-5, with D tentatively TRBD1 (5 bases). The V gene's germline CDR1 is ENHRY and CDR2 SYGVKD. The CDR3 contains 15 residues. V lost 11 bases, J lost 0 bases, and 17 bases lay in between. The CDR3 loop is CASRAGQYSNQPQHF. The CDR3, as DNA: TGTGCCTCCCGGGCAGGGCAGTATAGCAATCAGCCCCAGCATTTT.

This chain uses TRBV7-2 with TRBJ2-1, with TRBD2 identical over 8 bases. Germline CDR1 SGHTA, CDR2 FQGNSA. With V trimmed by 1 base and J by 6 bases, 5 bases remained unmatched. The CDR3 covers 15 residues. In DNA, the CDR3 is TGTGCCAGCAGCTTAGGTAGCGGGAATGGCAATGAGCAGTTCTTC. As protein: CASSLGSGNGNEQFF.

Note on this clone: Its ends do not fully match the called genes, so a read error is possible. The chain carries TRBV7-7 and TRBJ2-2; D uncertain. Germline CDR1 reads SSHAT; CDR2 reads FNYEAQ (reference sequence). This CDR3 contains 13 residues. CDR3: CASSQDNTGELFF. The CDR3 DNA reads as TGTGCTAGCAGCCAGGACAACACCGGGGAGCTGTTTTTT.

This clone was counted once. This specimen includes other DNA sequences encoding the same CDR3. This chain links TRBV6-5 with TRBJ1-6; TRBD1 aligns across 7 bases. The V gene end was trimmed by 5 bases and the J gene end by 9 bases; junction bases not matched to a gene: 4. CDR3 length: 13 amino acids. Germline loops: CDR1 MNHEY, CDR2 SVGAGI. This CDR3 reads CASSRQGGSPLHF. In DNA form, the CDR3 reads TGTGCCAGCAGTCGACAGGGTGGTTCACCCCTCCACTTT.

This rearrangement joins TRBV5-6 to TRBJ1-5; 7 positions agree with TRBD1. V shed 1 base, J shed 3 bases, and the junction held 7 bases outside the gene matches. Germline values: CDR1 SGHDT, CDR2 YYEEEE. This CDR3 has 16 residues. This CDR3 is CASSLTGAPSNQPQHF. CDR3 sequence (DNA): TGTGCCAGCAGCTTGACAGGGGCACCCTCCAATCAGCCCCAGCATTTT. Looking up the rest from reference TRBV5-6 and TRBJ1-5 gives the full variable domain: DAGVTQSPTHLIKTRGQQVTLRCSPKSGHDTVSWYQQALGQGPQFIFQYYEEEERQRGNFPDRFSGHQFPNYSSELNVNALLLGDSALYLCASSLTGAPSNQPQHFGDGTRLSIL.